This T cell receptor beta chain was sequenced in a study of identical twins. CDR3 length equals 16 residues. Trimming took 2 bases from V and 5 from J; bases not matched to a gene: 7. Template switching added a universal primer site; cDNA carried unique molecular identifiers. TCRdb passed the 5' RACE reads through MiXCR, listing each CDR3 protein once. Of approximately 620,000 distinct CDR3 sequences listed, 8.6% are singletons. In addition, the sample was reused for a study of yellow fever vaccine responses in identical twins.

V is TRBV12-3 or TRBV12-4 and J is TRBJ2-1; the match to TRBD1 covers 9 bases. The sequence was collected from a woman under 30 in good health. Sequences were obtained from PBMCs. CDR3 loop: CASSLRGQGSDNEQFF. As DNA, the CDR3 is TGTGCCAGCAGTTTAAGGGGACAGGGATCAGACAATGAGCAGTTCTTC.